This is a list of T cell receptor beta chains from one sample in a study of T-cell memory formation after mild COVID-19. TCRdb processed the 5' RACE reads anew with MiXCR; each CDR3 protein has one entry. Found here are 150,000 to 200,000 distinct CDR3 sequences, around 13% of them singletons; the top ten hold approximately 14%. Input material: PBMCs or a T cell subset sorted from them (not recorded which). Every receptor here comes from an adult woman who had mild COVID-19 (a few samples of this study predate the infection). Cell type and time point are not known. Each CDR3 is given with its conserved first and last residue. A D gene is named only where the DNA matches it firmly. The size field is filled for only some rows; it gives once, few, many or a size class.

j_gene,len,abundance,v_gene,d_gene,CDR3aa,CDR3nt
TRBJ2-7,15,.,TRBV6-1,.,CASSEAQGPWYEQYF,TGTGCCAGCAGTGAAGCGCAAGGGCCCTGGTACGAGCAGTACTTC
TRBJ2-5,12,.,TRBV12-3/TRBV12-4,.,CASRDTLWAQYF,TGTGCCAGCAGAGACACGCTCTGGGCCCAGTACTTC
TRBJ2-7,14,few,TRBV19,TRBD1,CASSRGQNSYEQYF,TGTGCCAGTAGTAGGGGACAGAACTCCTACGAGCAGTACTTC
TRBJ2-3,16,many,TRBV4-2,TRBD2,CASSQELAGSTDTQYF,TGTGCCAGCAGCCAAGAACTAGCGGGGAGCACAGATACGCAGTATTTT
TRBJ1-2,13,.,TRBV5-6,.,CASTGRGNYGYTF,TGTGCCAGCACCGGACGGGGGAACTATGGCTACACCTTC
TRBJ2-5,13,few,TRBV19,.,CASSDQPGETQYF,TGTGCCAGTAGTGACCAGCCGGGCGAGACCCAGTACTTC
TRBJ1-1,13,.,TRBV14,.,CASSQVVTGEAFF,TGTGCCAGCAGCCAAGTGGTTACAGGAGAAGCTTTCTTT
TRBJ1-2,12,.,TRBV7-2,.,CASSGNRAGYTF,TGTGCCAGCAGTGGAAACAGGGCTGGCTACACCTTC
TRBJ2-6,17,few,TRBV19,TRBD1,CASSPWTGGSGANVLTF,TGTGCCAGTAGTCCTTGGACAGGGGGCTCTGGGGCCAACGTCCTGACTTTC
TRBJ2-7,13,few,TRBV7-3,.,CASSLQMEYEQYF,TGTGCCAGCAGCTTACAAATGGAGTACGAGCAGTACTTC
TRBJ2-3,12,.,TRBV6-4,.,CASSDGGHTQYF,TGTGCCAGCAGTGACGGGGGACATACGCAGTATTTT
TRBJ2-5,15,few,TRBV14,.,CASSREQGGQETQYF,TGTGCCAGCAGCCGGGAACAGGGAGGTCAAGAGACCCAGTACTTC
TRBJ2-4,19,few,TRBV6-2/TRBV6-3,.,CASSNLPGTLTEGKNIQYF,TGTGCCAGCAGCAACTTACCCGGGACACTGACGGAGGGCAAAAACATTCAGTACTTC
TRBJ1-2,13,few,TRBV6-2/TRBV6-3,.,CASKGRSNYGYTF,TGTGCCAGCAAGGGCCGCAGCAACTATGGCTACACCTTC
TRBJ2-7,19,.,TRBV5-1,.,CASSLAIRTDKLSSYEQYF,TGCGCCAGCAGCCTAGCAATCAGGACAGATAAGCTAAGCTCCTACGAGCAGTACTTC
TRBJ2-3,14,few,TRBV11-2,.,CASSLDLGTDTQYF,TGTGCCAGCAGCTTAGATCTAGGGACAGATACGCAGTATTTT
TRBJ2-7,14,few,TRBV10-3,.,CAISEGVPLYEQYF,TGTGCCATCAGTGAAGGAGTTCCCCTCTACGAGCAGTACTTC
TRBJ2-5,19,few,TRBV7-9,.,CASSFRAPGLLRGQETQYF,TGTGCCAGCAGCTTCCGCGCCCCAGGACTACTTCGGGGCCAAGAGACCCAGTACTTC
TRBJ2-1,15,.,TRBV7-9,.,CASRAPDSALKEQFF,TGTGCCAGCAGGGCTCCGGACAGTGCACTAAAAGAGCAGTTCTTC
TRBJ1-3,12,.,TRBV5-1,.,CASVDSGNTIYF,TGCGCCAGCGTTGACTCTGGAAACACCATATATTTT
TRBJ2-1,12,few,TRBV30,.,CAWINKRNEQFF,TGTGCCTGGATCAACAAGCGAAATGAGCAGTTCTTC
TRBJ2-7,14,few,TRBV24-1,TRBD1,CATPGTEVNYEQYF,TGTGCCACCCCCGGGACAGAAGTGAACTACGAGCAGTACTTC
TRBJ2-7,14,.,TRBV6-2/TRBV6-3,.,CASSPAGPRYEQYF,TGTGCCAGCAGTCCAGCCGGGCCCCGCTACGAGCAGTACTTC
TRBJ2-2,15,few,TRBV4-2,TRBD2,CASSQDRSGRGELFF,TGTGCCAGCAGCCAAGACCGGAGCGGGAGGGGGGAGCTGTTTTTT
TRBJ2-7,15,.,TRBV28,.,CASSTTDSLDYEQYF,TGTGCCAGCAGTACGACAGACAGTTTAGACTACGAGCAGTACTTC
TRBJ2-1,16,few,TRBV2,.,CASSEGRRGSYNEQFF,TGTGCCAGCAGTGAAGGGCGGAGGGGTTCCTACAATGAGCAGTTCTTC
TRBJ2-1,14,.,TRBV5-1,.,CASRIHDTYNEQFF,TGCGCCAGCAGGATTCACGACACATACAATGAGCAGTTCTTC